This T cell receptor (beta chain) appears in the sequencing data of a study of blood T cell repertoires in COVID-19. Methods used by the authors: Counts of nucleated cells, estimated from reference gene primer amplification, were obtained. The table came from immunoSEQ multiplex PCR; TCRdb's copy has only in-frame clones and leaves some out. V, J and clone size were drawn from that table, and D and trimming were deduced from the DNA. Here the sample spans more than 110,000 clones, around 88% being singletons. V was cut by 5 bases and J by 8 bases, with 7 bases left in between. The CDR3 runs to 11 residues. CDR1 and CDR2 from the germline V gene are SGHTA and FQGTGA.

Sequencing was carried out using peripheral blood. The chain has TRBV7-3 and TRBJ2-1; D gene uncertain. This TCR derives from a man in his 60s with active or convalescent COVID-19. CDR3: CASSVADEQFF. As DNA, the CDR3 is TGTGCCAGCAGCGTAGCTGATGAGCAGTTCTTC.